This T cell receptor beta chain emerged from a study of human T cells and chemical hapten exposure. The wider study: Throughout the approximately 24-week study, diphenylcyclopropenone was applied weekly to the patients' scalps. Women made up most patients, who had alopecia areata, totalis or universalis.

Described treatment: therapeutic diphenylcyclopropenone sensitization with weekly scalp DPC. Individual cDNA molecules in this library carried unique molecular identifiers. TCRdb recomputed calls from the reads with MiXCR, one row per CDR3 protein. Here the sample spans roughly 170 distinct CDR3 sequences, 55% to 60% being singletons. The germline V gene has CDR1 MNHNS and CDR2 SASEGT. Germline trimming cut 2 bases from V and 4 bases from J; bases unmatched to any gene: 0. There are 14 residues in the CDR3. The genes are TRBV6-1 and TRBJ2-3; 10 nucleotides align to TRBD2. The material was whole blood, obtained before DPC sensitization or 2, 6, or about 24 weeks after (not recorded which). The receptor's source is an adult with alopecia areata. Some clones in this sample may be carry-over from other donors' samples. This table probably holds off-target reads from a library built for another chain. CDR3: CASSELAGADTQYF. CDR3 DNA: TGTGCCAGCAGTGAACTAGCGGGGGCAGATACGCAGTATTTT.